This entry lists 23 T cell receptor beta chains sequenced from one sample in a study of OX40 agonist ivuxolimab in advanced cancers. The method was the immunoSEQ multiplex PCR assay. Imported from immuneACCESS, the table was reduced by TCRdb to in-frame sequences with V and J called. These copies leave out some clones; in studies compared against another copy, an unresolved V gene accounts for under half, and the cause of the remainder is not known. For this sample there are tens of thousands of clones; 75% to 85% appear just once. The ten largest make up 1.2% of the sample. The sample here was CD4+ or CD8+ T cells sorted from blood, taken in a trial of the OX40 agonist ivuxolimab. These receptors all come from an adult with an advanced solid tumor such as melanoma, head and neck, liver or kidney cancer.

The V gene is TRBV27, the J gene TRBJ2-1; 7 positions match TRBD2. The CDR3 runs to 16 residues. With V trimmed by 5 bases and J by 7 bases, 14 bases remained unmatched. Germline V gives CDR1 MNHEY, CDR2 SMNVEV (reference sequence). CDR3: CASSPDGGGFKNEQFF. The CDR3 coding sequence is TGTGCCAGCAGTCCCGACGGGGGAGGGTTTAAAAATGAGCAGTTCTTC.

The chain is built from TRBV19 and TRBJ2-3; TRBD1 matches at 9 bases. The CDR3 runs to 16 residues. The trim removed 1 base at V and 7 bases at J, leaving 9 bases unmatched. Germline CDR1 LNHDA, CDR2 SQIVND (reference sequence). CDR3 bases: TGTGCCAGTAGTATAGGGTCTGGGACAGGGCGACATACGCAGTATTTT. It codes for CASSIGSGTGRHTQYF.

J is TRBJ2-1 and V is TRBV4-2, with D hard to call. Germline CDR1 reads LGHNA; CDR2 reads YNFKEQ. The ends were cut back, 0 bases at V and 0 bases at J, with 6 bases in the middle. The CDR3 extends over 15 amino acids. The CDR3 loop is CASSQDRLSYNEQFF. In DNA, the CDR3 is TGTGCCAGCAGCCAAGATCGACTCTCCTACAATGAGCAGTTCTTC.

The chain has TRBV15 and TRBJ1-1; D unresolved. Trimming removed 0 bases from V and 1 base from J, with 6 bases in between. Germline CDR1 LNHNV, CDR2 YYDKDF (reference sequence). The CDR3 spans 14 residues. In DNA, the CDR3 is TGTGCCACCAGCAGAGATCTTTGGAACACTGAAGCTTTCTTT. Its protein product is CATSRDLWNTEAFF.

This CDR3 is CATSREVSGYNEQFF. The CDR3 coding sequence is TGTGCCACCAGCAGAGAGGTTAGCGGCTACAATGAGCAGTTCTTC. The chain joins TRBV15 to TRBJ2-1, with D perhaps matching TRBD2 (6 bases). V lost 0 bases, J lost 3 bases, and 9 bases lay in between. The CDR3 loop spans 15 amino acids. Looked up from germline, CDR1 is LNHNV and CDR2 is YYDKDF (reference sequence). The variable domain in full, completed from reference TRBV15 and TRBJ2-1, reads DAMVIQNPRYQVTQFGKPVTLSCSQTLNHNVMYWYQQKSSQAPKLLFHYYDKDFNNEADTPDNFQSRRPNTSFCFLDIRSPGLGDTAMYLCATSREVSGYNEQFFGPGTRLTVL.

The chain couples TRBV7-9 to TRBJ2-1; 14 positions match TRBD2. Trimming removed 5 bases from V and 7 bases from J; junction bases left unmatched: 7. In germline, CDR1 is SEHNR, CDR2 FQNEAQ (reference sequence). The CDR3 is made up of 16 amino acids. CDR3 residues: CASSRLAGGLVNEQFF. CDR3 coding DNA: TGTGCCAGCAGCCGACTAGCGGGAGGGCTTGTTAATGAGCAGTTCTTC.

CDR3: CASSLISRANEQFF. DNA of the CDR3: TGTGCCAGCAGTTTAATTTCCAGGGCCAATGAGCAGTTCTTC. The chain recombines TRBV28 with TRBJ2-1, with D possibly being TRBD1 (5 bases). The CDR3 contains 14 residues. Germline V gene sequence: CDR1 MDHEN, CDR2 SYDVKM. The germline V and J ends were trimmed by 2 bases and 6 bases, with 11 bases remaining between them.

The genes are TRBV6-5 and TRBJ1-3; D gene uncertain. This CDR3 has 12 residues. V lost 4 bases and J 3 bases, leaving 4 bases between the germline ends. The V gene's germline CDR1 is MNHEY and CDR2 SVGAGI. In DNA, the CDR3 is TGTGCCAGCAGTTCGGATGGAAACACCATATATTTT. This gives the protein CASSSDGNTIYF.

The genes are TRBV11-1 and TRBJ2-3, with TRBD2 matching over 9 bases. The length of the CDR3 is 16 residues. Trimming removed 4 bases from V and 4 bases from J; junction bases left unmatched: 9. Germline CDR1 is SGHAT and CDR2 is FQDESV (reference sequence). CDR3 residues: CASSSNSGGGSDTQYF. The CDR3 DNA reads as TGTGCCAGCAGCTCCAATAGCGGGGGTGGTTCAGATACGCAGTATTTT.

This clone occurred a few times. The chain employs TRBV5-1 and TRBJ1-2, with 7 nucleotides matching TRBD1. V was clipped by 1 base and J by 6 bases; unmatched bases: 9. Germline CDR1 is SGHRS and CDR2 is YFSETQ. This CDR3 is 15 amino acids long. The CDR3 sequence is CASSLSRGYGNGYTF. CDR3 coding DNA: TGCGCCAGCAGCTTGAGCAGGGGGTATGGTAATGGCTACACCTTC.

This clone was seen only a few times. The chain recombines TRBV5-5 with TRBJ2-1, with no clear D. V was trimmed by 0 bases and J by 4 bases, leaving 8 bases between them. The CDR3 is 14 residues long. Germline V lookup: CDR1 SGHKS, CDR2 YYEKEE (reference sequence). The CDR3 here is CASSLADSYNEQFF. The CDR3 DNA is TGTGCCAGCAGCTTGGCCGATTCGTACAATGAGCAGTTCTTC.

J is TRBJ2-5 and V is TRBV19; D is tentatively TRBD1 or TRBD2 (5 bases each). CDR1 and CDR2 (germline): LNHDA, SQIVND (reference sequence). This CDR3 is 14 amino acids long. V was trimmed by 7 bases and J by 2 bases, leaving 14 bases between them. For the CDR3, the DNA is TGTGCCAGTACGGACGGGACGGCTCAAGAGACCCAGTACTTC. Translating it yields CASTDGTAQETQYF. The entire variable domain, with the rest obtained from reference TRBV19 and TRBJ2-5, is as follows: DGGITQSPKYLFRKEGQNVTLSCEQNLNHDAMYWYRQDPGQGLRLIYYSQIVNDFQKGDIAEGYSVSREKKESFPLTVTSAQKNPTAFYLCASTDGTAQETQYFGPGTRLLVL.

The CDR3 region has the DNA TGTGCCAGCACCTGGGGACGGGCCCCCTATGGCTACACCTTC. Translation gives CASTWGRAPYGYTF. The chain has TRBV5-4 and TRBJ1-2; weak D call: TRBD1 (5 bases). In germline, CDR1 is SGHNT, CDR2 YYREEE (reference sequence). CDR3 length: 14 residues. V was pared by 6 bases and J by 4 bases, with 16 bases between.

This chain connects TRBV5-6 to TRBJ1-1; 11 nucleotides match TRBD1. The ends lost 4 bases at V and 4 bases at J; junction bases unmatched: 6. Germline CDR1 SGHDT, CDR2 YYEEEE. This CDR3 is built from 15 residues. Here the CDR3 reads CASSPGGTGGTEAFF. The DNA for the CDR3 is TGTGCCAGCAGCCCTGGGGGGACAGGGGGCACTGAAGCTTTCTTT.

This sequence joins TRBV18 and TRBJ1-5; D might be TRBD1 (5 bases). The CDR3 has 15 amino acids. Germline values: CDR1 KGHSH, CDR2 LQKENI. Deletions cut 4 bases from V and 6 bases from J, with 16 bases between. CDR3 DNA sequence: TGTGCCAGCTCACTAAGCCAGGGCCAACCTCAGCCCCAGCATTTT. Protein: CASSLSQGQPQPQHF.

This rearrangement joins TRBV7-8 to TRBJ2-3; D is possibly TRBD1 (6 bases). CDR1 and CDR2 (germline): SGHVS, FQNEAQ. The CDR3 covers 14 residues. The CDR3 bases are TGTGCGGGGGCTAAAGCGGAAAACACAGATACGCAGTATTTT. Protein product: CAGAKAENTDTQYF.

This clone has only one observation. J is TRBJ1-5 and V is TRBV4-1, with D unclear. Between the trimmed V and J ends, which lost 3 bases and 2 bases, there was a span of 8 bases. Germline V lookup: CDR1 MGHRA, CDR2 YSYEKL. This CDR3 region has 14 residues. DNA of the CDR3: TGCGCCAGCAGCCATTTCGGGGGCAATCAGCCCCAGCATTTT. It is translated as CASSHFGGNQPQHF.

The chain has TRBV9 and TRBJ2-3; no clear D gene. Trimming shortened V by 4 bases and J by 4 bases, and 16 bases separated the two germline ends. CDR1 SGDLS and CDR2 YYNGEE come from the germline V gene. The CDR3 covers 15 residues. DNA for the CDR3: TGTGCCAGCAGCCCCCAACCGGTTAGCCCAGATACGCAGTATTTT. This gives the protein CASSPQPVSPDTQYF.

The chain joins TRBV4-1 to TRBJ2-1, with 10 bases that match TRBD2. With 0 bases clipped from V and 8 bases from J, the junction kept 10 bases outside the gene matches. The germline V gene has CDR1 MGHRA and CDR2 YSYEKL. The CDR3 is 17 residues long. The CDR3 sequence: CASSQDLGLAGVHEQFF. In nucleotides, the CDR3 is TGCGCCAGCAGCCAAGACTTAGGGCTAGCGGGAGTACATGAGCAGTTCTTC.

For this clone: Mismatch with germline at one junction end may stem from a read error. The chain combines TRBV18 with TRBJ1-1, with 8 bases lining up with TRBD1. Germline loops: CDR1 KGHSH, CDR2 LQKENI. The length of the CDR3 is 14 residues. CDR3 DNA sequence: TGTGCCAGCTCATCACCGGGACAGGAGACTGAAGCTTTCTTT. Protein sequence: CASSSPGQETEAFF.

This clone was seen ten or more times. This rearrangement joins TRBV16 to TRBJ2-2; the D gene could be TRBD1 or TRBD2 (5 bases each). Trimming removed 0 bases at V and 1 base at J, with 9 bases between. The V gene's germline CDR1 is KGHSY and CDR2 FQNENV. This CDR3 contains 16 residues. CDR3 sequence reads: CASSQSVGENTGELFF. The CDR3 region has the DNA TGTGCCAGCAGCCAATCAGTGGGGGAGAACACCGGGGAGCTGTTTTTT.

The gene calls are TRBV6-1 and TRBJ2-1, with 8 bases matching TRBD2. CDR3 length: 19 residues. V lost 4 bases and J lost 5; bases outside the gene matches: 19. CDR1 and CDR2 from the germline V gene are MNHNS and SASEGT. The CDR3 sequence: CASSVAGPKNRQQNNEQFF. In nucleotides, the CDR3 is TGTGCCAGCAGTGTAGCGGGACCCAAAAACAGACAACAGAACAATGAGCAGTTCTTC.

V usage is TRBV18 and J usage is TRBJ2-2; the match to TRBD2 covers 8 bases. This CDR3 is 16 amino acids long. Looked up from germline, CDR1 is KGHSH and CDR2 is LQKENI. V dropped 0 bases and J dropped 1; count of bases not matched to a gene: 1. CDR3 sequence (DNA): TGTGCCAGCTCACCACCGGGACTAGAGAACACCGGGGAGCTGTTTTTT. Protein sequence: CASSPPGLENTGELFF.